The T cell receptor beta chain described here comes from a study of blood T cell repertoires in COVID-19. Study-wide context: COVID-19 samples collected from the United States, Italy and Spain covered acute and convalescent phases. In each case, the material was cDNA or gDNA derived from T cells, B-cell-depleted T cells, or PBMCs.

The CDR3 sequence is 18 residues long. The V gene end was trimmed by 5 bases and the J gene end by 4 bases; junction bases not matched to a gene: 12. Germline V lookup: CDR1 SGHAT, CDR2 FQNNGV. In the authors' workflow: Nucleated cell counts were estimated from reference gene primer amplification. The table came from immunoSEQ multiplex PCR; TCRdb's copy has only in-frame clones and leaves some out. V, J and clone size are those of that table, while D and trimming were read from the DNA. The sample has about 240,000 clones, roughly nine tenths seen once. Sequencing was done on a sample of peripheral blood. This clonotype was sampled from a man aged 55 to 70 who had recovered from COVID-19. The chain uses TRBV11-2 and TRBJ2-2; 11 bases match TRBD2. CDR3 DNA sequence: TGTGCCAGCAGCGTTATGCTAGCGGGGGGACGATCCACCGGGGAGCTGTTTTTT. Protein sequence: CASSVMLAGGRSTGELFF.